This T cell receptor beta chain was captured by sequencing in a study of blood T cell repertoires in COVID-19. Study information: PBMCs, B-cell-depleted T cells, or T cells were the source of the cDNA or gDNA that made up the material.

Clones were sequenced by immunoSEQ multiplex PCR, and TCRdb holds only the in-frame ones, with some missing. The profile shows some 56,000 clones, approximately 87% of them singletons. CDR1 LNHDA and CDR2 SQIVND come from the germline V gene (reference sequence). The V and J ends lost 1 base and 7 bases respectively, with 14 bases between them. This CDR3 has 14 amino acids. Followed over time, Seattle patients had been enrolled while infection was active. This sequence joins TRBV19 and TRBJ2-7; D possibly corresponds to TRBD1 (5 bases). The sequenced material came from peripheral blood. This sequence was found in a woman aged 55-75 years with COVID-19, enrolled during active disease. CDR3 sequence (DNA): TGTGCCAGTAGTATAGCGGCAGGGCAGGGAGAGCAGTACTTC. This gives the protein CASSIAAGQGEQYF.